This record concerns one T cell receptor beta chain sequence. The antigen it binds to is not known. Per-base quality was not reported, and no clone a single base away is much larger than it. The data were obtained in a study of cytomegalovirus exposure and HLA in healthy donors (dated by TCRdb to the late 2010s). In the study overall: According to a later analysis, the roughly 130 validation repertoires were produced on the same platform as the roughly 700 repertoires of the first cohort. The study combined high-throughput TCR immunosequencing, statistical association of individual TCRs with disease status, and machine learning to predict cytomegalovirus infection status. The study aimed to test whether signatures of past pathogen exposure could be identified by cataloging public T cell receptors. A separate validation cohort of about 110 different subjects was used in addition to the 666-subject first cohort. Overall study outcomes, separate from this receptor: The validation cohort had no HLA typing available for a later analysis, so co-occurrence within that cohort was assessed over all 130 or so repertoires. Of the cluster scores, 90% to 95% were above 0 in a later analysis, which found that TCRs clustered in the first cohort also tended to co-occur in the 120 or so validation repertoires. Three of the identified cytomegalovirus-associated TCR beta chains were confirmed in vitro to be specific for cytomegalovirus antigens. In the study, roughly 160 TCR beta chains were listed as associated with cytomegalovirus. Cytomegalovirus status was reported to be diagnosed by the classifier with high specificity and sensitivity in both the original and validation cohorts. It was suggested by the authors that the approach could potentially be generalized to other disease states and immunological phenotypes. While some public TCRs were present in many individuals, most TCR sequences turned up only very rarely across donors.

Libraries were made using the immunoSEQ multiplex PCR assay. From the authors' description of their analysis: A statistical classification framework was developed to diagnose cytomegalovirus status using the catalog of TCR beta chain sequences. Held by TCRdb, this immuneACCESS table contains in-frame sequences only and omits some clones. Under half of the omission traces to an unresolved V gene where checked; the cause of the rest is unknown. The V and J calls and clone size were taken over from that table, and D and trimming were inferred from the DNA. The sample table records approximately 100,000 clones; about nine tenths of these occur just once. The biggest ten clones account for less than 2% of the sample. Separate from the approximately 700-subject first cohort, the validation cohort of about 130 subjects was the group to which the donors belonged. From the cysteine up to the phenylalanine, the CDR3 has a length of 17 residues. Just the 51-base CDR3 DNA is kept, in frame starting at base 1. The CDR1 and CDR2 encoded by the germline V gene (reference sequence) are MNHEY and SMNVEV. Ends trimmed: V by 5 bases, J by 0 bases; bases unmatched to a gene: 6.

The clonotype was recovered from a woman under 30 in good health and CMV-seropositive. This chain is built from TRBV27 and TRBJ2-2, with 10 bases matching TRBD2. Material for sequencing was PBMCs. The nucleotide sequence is TGTGCCAGCAGTGTCCCTAGCGGGGGAGCGAACACCGGGGAGCTGTTTTTT. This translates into CASSVPSGGANTGELFF.